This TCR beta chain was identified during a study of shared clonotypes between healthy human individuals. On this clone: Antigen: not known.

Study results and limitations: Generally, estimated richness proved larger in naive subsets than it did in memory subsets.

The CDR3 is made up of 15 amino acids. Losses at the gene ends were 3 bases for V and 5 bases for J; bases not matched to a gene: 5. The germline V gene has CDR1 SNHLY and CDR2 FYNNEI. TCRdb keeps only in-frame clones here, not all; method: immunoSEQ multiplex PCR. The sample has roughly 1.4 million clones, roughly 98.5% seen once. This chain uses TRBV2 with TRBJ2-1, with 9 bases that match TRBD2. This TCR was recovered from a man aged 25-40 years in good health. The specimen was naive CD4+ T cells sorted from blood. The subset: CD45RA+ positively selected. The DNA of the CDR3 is TGTGCCAGCAGTGATAGGGCTAGCGGGAACAATGAGCAGTTCTTC. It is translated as CASSDRASGNNEQFF.